This T cell receptor beta chain was observed in a study of blood T cell repertoires in COVID-19. Study at large: The origin of the acute and convalescent COVID-19 samples was the United States, Italy and Spain. PBMCs, B-cell-depleted T cells, or T cells provided the cDNA or gDNA that made up the material.

Authors' analysis steps: Using reference gene primer amplification, nucleated cell counts were estimated. Assay used: immunoSEQ multiplex PCR; TCRdb lists only in-frame clones, some missing. That table gives V, J and clone size, and the DNA gave D and trimming. The sample gives 150,000 to 200,000 clones, 87% of which show up once; over 4.5% is in the top ten. Sequenced sample: peripheral blood. The receptor's source is a human donor in a cohort sampled during active COVID-19.

The CDR3 is CASTWGGGPNQPQHF. The CDR3, as DNA: TGTGCCAGCACTTGGGGAGGGGGACCCAATCAGCCCCAGCATTTT. This chain links TRBV2 with TRBJ1-5; TRBD1 might be the D (6 bases). The germline gives CDR1 SNHLY, CDR2 FYNNEI. The CDR3 runs to 15 residues. The V end was cut by 7 bases, the J end by 3 bases, with 16 bases between.